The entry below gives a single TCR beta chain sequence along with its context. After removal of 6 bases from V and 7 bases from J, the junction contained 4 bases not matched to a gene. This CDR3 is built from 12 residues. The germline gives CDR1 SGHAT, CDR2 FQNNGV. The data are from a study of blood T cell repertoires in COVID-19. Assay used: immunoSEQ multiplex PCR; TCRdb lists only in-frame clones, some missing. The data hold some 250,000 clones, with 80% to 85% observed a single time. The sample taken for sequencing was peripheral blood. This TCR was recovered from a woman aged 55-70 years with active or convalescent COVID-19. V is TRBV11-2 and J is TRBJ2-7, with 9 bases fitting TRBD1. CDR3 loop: CASRTGGREQYF. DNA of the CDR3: TGTGCCAGCAGGACAGGGGGGAGAGAGCAGTACTTC.